This entry features one T cell receptor (beta chain) sequence. Original methodology: For nucleated cells, counts were estimated from reference gene primer amplification. Data came from immunoSEQ multiplex PCR; TCRdb stores just in-frame clones and leaves some out. D and trimming come from the DNA, and the V and J calls and clone size come from that table. The sample shows about 59,000 clones, roughly four fifths of them seen only once. Trimming took 0 bases from V and 1 from J; bases not matched to a gene: 4. This CDR3 contains 15 residues. CDR1 and CDR2 from the germline V gene are SGHRS and YFSETQ. The data originate from a study of blood T cell repertoires in COVID-19. Study background: COVID-19 samples from acute and convalescent phases originated in the United States, Italy and Spain. The analysed material was cDNA or gDNA that came from T cells, B-cell-depleted T cells, or PBMCs.

The clonotype originates from a woman of 80 years or more with acute or convalescent COVID-19. The sequencing input was peripheral blood. The rearrangement links TRBV5-1 to TRBJ2-7, with TRBD2 matching over 7 bases. The CDR3: CASSLEPSGSYEQYF. CDR3 nucleotides: TGCGCCAGCAGCTTGGAGCCTAGCGGTTCCTACGAGCAGTACTTC.